The 26 T cell receptor beta chains in this list originate from one sample, sequenced in a study of blood T cell repertoires in COVID-19. The data were produced by immunoSEQ multiplex PCR, yet TCRdb's version contains in-frame clones alone and is incomplete. The sample contains some 150,000 clones, approximately 80% of which appear only once. The sequencing sample was made of peripheral blood. These TCRs come from a human donor in a cohort sampled during active COVID-19.

The chain employs TRBV25-1 and TRBJ2-1, with D possibly being TRBD2 (6 bases). In germline, CDR1 is MGHDK, CDR2 SYGVNS. Between the trimmed V and J ends, which lost 2 bases and 0 bases, there was a span of 11 bases. The length of the CDR3 is 16 residues. CDR3 in DNA: TGTGCCAGCAGTGAACCTGGGGAGGCCTCCTACAATGAGCAGTTCTTC. Residues: CASSEPGEASYNEQFF.

The rearrangement links TRBV5-4 to TRBJ1-4, with a tentative D call TRBD1 (5 bases). Looked up from germline, CDR1 is SGHNT and CDR2 is YYREEE (reference sequence). Trimming shortened V by 7 bases and J by 7 bases, and 11 bases separated the two germline ends. The CDR3 has 12 residues. This CDR3 reads CASRGAGEKLFF. In DNA form, the CDR3 reads TGTGCCAGCCGCGGGGCTGGTGAAAAACTGTTTTTT.

This sequence joins TRBV4-3 and TRBJ2-1; TRBD2 matches at 7 bases. The germline CDR1 and CDR2 sequences are LGHNA and YSLEER. The CDR3 contains 16 residues. The V and J ends lost 0 bases and 5 bases, in that order; junction bases with no gene match: 7. CDR3 sequence reads: CASSQDAASGNNEQFF. The DNA of the CDR3 is TGCGCCAGCAGCCAAGATGCGGCTAGCGGTAACAATGAGCAGTTCTTC.

This sequence joins TRBV5-6 and TRBJ1-4, with D possibly matching TRBD1 (6 bases). The length of the CDR3 is 14 residues. V lost 2 bases and J lost 3, with 8 bases in between. Germline V gives CDR1 SGHDT, CDR2 YYEEEE. The CDR3 protein is CASSFGQPNEKLFF. The CDR3 DNA follows: TGTGCCAGCAGCTTTGGACAGCCTAATGAAAAACTGTTTTTT.

The J gene is TRBJ2-5, the V gene TRBV6-5, with TRBD1 matching over 7 bases. The CDR3 consists of 12 residues. Germline CDR1 MNHEY, CDR2 SVGAGI. Trimming removed 7 bases from V and 4 bases from J; junction bases left unmatched: 3. Here the CDR3 reads CASTNRGETQYF. Written as DNA, the CDR3 is TGTGCCAGCACCAACAGGGGAGAGACCCAGTACTTC.

V gene TRBV5-1 combines with J gene TRBJ1-1; maybe TRBD1 (6 bases). CDR3 length: 15 residues. Between the trimmed V and J ends, which lost 0 bases and 4 bases, there was a span of 13 bases. Germline V lookup: CDR1 SGHRS, CDR2 YFSETQ. The CDR3 reads CASSLGTGRGTEAFF. CDR3 nucleotides: TGCGCCAGCAGCTTGGGCACAGGGAGGGGCACTGAAGCTTTCTTT.

The genes are TRBV6-6 and TRBJ1-6; D gene unclear. CDR3 size: 13 residues. Germline lookup yields CDR1 MNHNY and CDR2 SVGAGI (reference sequence). V lost 5 bases to trimming and J lost 5 bases, with 7 bases between them. This CDR3 is CASSTTDNSPLHF. The CDR3 DNA reads TGTGCCAGCAGTACCACAGATAATTCACCCCTCCACTTT.

As DNA, the CDR3 is TGTGCCAGCAGTTACTCACTCGGACAGGGGACATCGAGCAATCAGCCCCAGCATTTT. Translation: CASSYSLGQGTSSNQPQHF. This rearrangement joins TRBV6-2 or TRBV6-3 to TRBJ1-5; TRBD1 matches 9 bases. CDR3 length equals 19 residues. J lost 1 base, V lost 0 bases, and 10 bases had no gene match. The germline CDR1 and CDR2 sequences are MNHEY and SVGEGT.

In DNA form, the CDR3 reads TGTGCCAGCAGCTTAGCCGGACAGGGGGGTGGCTACACCTTC. Translated, it gives CASSLAGQGGGYTF. This chain uses TRBV7-9 with TRBJ1-2; TRBD1 aligns across 10 bases. V was clipped by 0 bases and J by 7 bases; unmatched bases: 2. Germline CDR1 and CDR2: SEHNR and FQNEAQ (reference sequence). The CDR3 runs 14 residues. The variable domain in full, completed from reference TRBV7-9 and TRBJ1-2, reads DTGVSQNPRHKITKRGQNVTFRCDPISEHNRLYWYRQTLGQGPEFLTYFQNEAQLEKSRLLSDRFSAERPKGSFSTLEIQRTEQGDSAMYLCASSLAGQGGGYTFGSGTRLTVV.

This clone was detected once. V and J are TRBV7-2 and TRBJ2-3; D gene ambiguous. This CDR3 is built from 12 residues. From germline, CDR1 is SGHTA and CDR2 FQGNSA. V was trimmed by 3 bases and J by 3 bases, leaving 4 bases between them. The CDR3 is CASSFSTDTQYF. The CDR3 bases are TGTGCCAGCAGCTTTAGTACAGATACGCAGTATTTT. The complete variable domain, with remaining parts taken from reference TRBV7-2 and TRBJ2-3, reads GAGVSQSPSNKVTEKGKDVELRCDPISGHTALYWYRQSLGQGLEFLIYFQGNSAPDKSGLPSDRFSAERTGGSVSTLTIQRTQQEDSAVYLCASSFSTDTQYFGPGTRLTVL.

The chain joins TRBV5-1 to TRBJ1-1, with TRBD1 matching 9 bases. CDR1 and CDR2 from the germline V gene are SGHRS and YFSETQ. The CDR3 totals 15 residues. Unmatched junction bases numbered 11, after V lost 7 bases and J lost 4 bases. DNA for the CDR3: TGCGCCAGCTCACAGGGGGCAGGGATGGGCACTGAAGCTTTCTTT. It is translated as CASSQGAGMGTEAFF.

V is TRBV19 and J is TRBJ2-3, with D perhaps TRBD2 (6 bases). CDR3 length: 15 amino acids. V dropped 7 bases and J dropped 2 bases, with 16 bases sitting between them. CDR1 and CDR2 from the germline V gene are LNHDA and SQIVND (reference sequence). CDR3: CASTGGGQDTDTQYF. As DNA, the CDR3 is TGTGCCAGTACCGGGGGAGGACAAGACACAGATACGCAGTATTTT.

This clone was seen more than once but under ten times. The CDR3 DNA is TGTGCCAGCAGTTACAGTAGACAGGGGAGCTATGGCTACACCTTC. Protein sequence: CASSYSRQGSYGYTF. This chain joins TRBV6-2 or TRBV6-3 and TRBJ1-2; 8 bases agree with TRBD1. The CDR3 is 15 residues long. Germline V CDR1 and CDR2: MNHEY, SVGEGT. J was trimmed by 4 bases and V by 2 bases; bases with no gene match: 6.

The chain has TRBV5-1 and TRBJ1-1, with D possibly matching TRBD1 (6 bases). Germline V CDR1 and CDR2: SGHRS, YFSETQ. Trimming stripped 3 bases from V and 5 bases from J, with 11 bases between. The length of the CDR3 is 13 residues. DNA for the CDR3: TGCGCCAGCAGCTGGACACAGGGAACTGAAGCTTTCTTT. Protein sequence: CASSWTQGTEAFF.

The gene calls are TRBV11-3 and TRBJ2-3; 8 bases agree with TRBD2. Germline CDR1 SGHNT, CDR2 YENEEA. After removal of 5 bases from V and 9 bases from J, the junction contained 19 bases not matched to a gene. The CDR3 length is 17 residues. CDR3 coding DNA: TGTGCCAGCAGCCCCGGGGGGGGAGCGGGACGCACGAGGACGCAGTATTTT. Protein: CASSPGGGAGRTRTQYF.

This chain joins TRBV28 and TRBJ2-7; TRBD2 agrees at 10 bases. In germline, CDR1 is MDHEN, CDR2 SYDVKM. V shed 8 bases and J 2 bases; nucleotides not matched to a gene: 12. CDR3 length equals 16 residues. CDR3 nucleotide sequence: TGTGCCAGCTTGGGTGCAGCGGGGGGGATCACCTACGAGCAGTACTTC. Protein product: CASLGAAGGITYEQYF.

CDR3 residues: CSVAGTSGSGGELFF. CDR3 nucleotide sequence: TGCAGCGTGGCCGGGACTAGCGGCAGCGGCGGGGAGCTGTTTTTT. The rearrangement uses TRBV29-1 and TRBJ2-2; TRBD2 aligns across 11 bases. The CDR3 length is 15 residues. The V segment lost 6 bases and the J segment 7 bases; nucleotides outside the gene matches: 10. Germline V gene sequence: CDR1 SQVTM, CDR2 ANQGSEA.

This chain connects TRBV2 to TRBJ1-2; D perhaps matches TRBD1 (6 bases). The V gene's germline CDR1 is SNHLY and CDR2 FYNNEI. CDR3 length: 15 amino acids. V lost 7 bases and J 5 bases, leaving 20 bases between the germline ends. The CDR3 sequence: CASNLQGKGWYGYTF. The DNA of the CDR3 is TGTGCCAGCAACCTACAGGGTAAAGGCTGGTATGGCTACACCTTC.

The V and J genes are TRBV15 and TRBJ1-5, with a weak D call TRBD1 (5 bases). Germline V gene data show CDR1 as LNHNV and CDR2 as YYDKDF (reference sequence). Deletions cut 3 bases from V and 7 bases from J, with 16 bases between. The CDR3 contains 15 residues. The CDR3 DNA sequence: TGTGCCACCAGCAGTCAAGGCGGGGCGGGACAGCCCCAGCATTTT. Protein: CATSSQGGAGQPQHF.

This sequence joins TRBV5-1 and TRBJ2-3, with D maybe TRBD1 (6 bases). Trimming pared 0 bases from V and 9 bases from J, leaving 20 bases between. The CDR3 covers 16 residues. Looked up from germline, CDR1 is SGHRS and CDR2 is YFSETQ. CDR3 loop: CASSLGDIGGSGTQYF. In nucleotides, the CDR3 is TGCGCCAGCAGCTTGGGGGACATCGGAGGAAGCGGAACGCAGTATTTT. Based on the CDR3 plus reference TRBV5-1 and TRBJ2-3, the full variable domain is KAGVTQTPRYLIKTRGQQVTLSCSPISGHRSVSWYQQTPGQGLQFLFEYFSETQRNKGNFPGRFSGRQFSNSRSEMNVSTLELGDSALYLCASSLGDIGGSGTQYFGPGTRLTVL.

CDR3 nucleotides: TGTGCCAGCAGTGAAGGGCAGGCCGTAGACACCATATATTTT. It is translated as CASSEGQAVDTIYF. This chain joins TRBV2 and TRBJ1-3, with D unclear. Trimming took off 1 base at V and 8 bases at J, with 12 bases between the two ends. CDR1 and CDR2 (germline): SNHLY, FYNNEI. The CDR3 spans 14 residues. Looking up the rest from reference TRBV2 and TRBJ1-3 gives the full variable domain: EPEVTQTPSHQVTQMGQEVILRCVPISNHLYFYWYRQILGQKVEFLVSFYNNEISEKSEIFDDQFSVERPDGSNFTLKIRSTKLEDSAMYFCASSEGQAVDTIYFGEGSWLTVV.

The chain's CDR3 is CASTPSSGKNNEQFF. The CDR3 DNA reads as TGTGCCAGCACCCCCTCTAGCGGGAAGAACAATGAGCAGTTCTTC. The chain links TRBV7-2 to TRBJ2-1; 9 bases fit TRBD2. Germline CDR1 SGHTA, CDR2 FQGNSA. The length of the CDR3 is 15 residues. The V segment lost 7 bases and the J segment 5 bases; nucleotides outside the gene matches: 9.

The chain recombines TRBV2 with TRBJ2-5; TRBD2 matches 7 bases. V gave up 6 bases and J gave up 5 bases; unmatched junction bases: 9. CDR3 length equals 14 residues. CDR1 is SNHLY, CDR2 FYNNEI, per germline. CDR3 bases: TGTGCCAGCAGCCTGAGCGCGGGAGTTGAGACCCAGTACTTC. Translating it yields CASSLSAGVETQYF.

This chain joins TRBV6-6 and TRBJ1-2; D gene ambiguous. With 0 bases removed from V and 5 bases from J, the gap between germline ends came to 13 bases. Germline CDR1 reads MNHNY; CDR2 reads SVGAGI (reference sequence). The CDR3 spans 15 residues. CDR3 amino acids: CASSYSPSREYGYTF. Here the CDR3 DNA reads TGTGCCAGCAGTTACTCCCCATCCCGGGAGTATGGCTACACCTTC.

The chain combines TRBV6-5 with TRBJ1-1, with TRBD1 as a possible D gene (6 bases). The V end lost 11 bases, the J end lost 4 bases, and 14 bases lay between the germline ends. CDR3 size: 12 residues. Germline lookup yields CDR1 MNHEY and CDR2 SVGAGI. The CDR3 protein is CAVRGGATEAFF. The CDR3 DNA reads as TGTGCCGTACGTGGGGGGGCCACTGAAGCTTTCTTT.

This rearrangement joins TRBV19 to TRBJ1-2, with 9 bases aligning to TRBD1. The CDR3 covers 14 residues. Germline values: CDR1 LNHDA, CDR2 SQIVND (reference sequence). V was pared by 5 bases and J by 5 bases, with 6 bases of the junction left unmatched. CDR3 amino acids: CASSRDREAYGYTF. The CDR3 DNA sequence: TGTGCCAGTAGTCGGGACAGGGAGGCTTATGGCTACACCTTC.